This T cell receptor beta chain came from a study of T-cell reconstitution after alpha-beta-depleted transplantation in children (dated by TCRdb to between 2015 and 2016). For context, the study as a whole: T-cell immune reconstitution after TCRalphabeta/CD19-depleted allogeneic hematopoietic cell transplantation in children was quantitatively tracked in the study by means of TCR repertoire profiling.

From a lookup of the germline V gene (reference sequence), CDR1 and CDR2 are LGHDT and YNNKEL. V loses 1 base of germline sequence and J loses 7 bases, and the interval between the two ends is 14 bases. From the cysteine through the phenylalanine, the CDR3 covers 14 amino acids. Of all the DNA, just the CDR3 is kept, 42 bases in frame from base 1. Libraries came from PCR. Sequencing was performed on an Illumina HiSeq 2500. TCR library preparation used molecular barcoding, with unique molecular identifiers applied to normalize quantification of the TCRbeta repertoire. TCRdb passed the public sequencing reads through fastp at Q25 and MiXCR, retaining productive beta sequences. Identical CDR3 protein sequences are pooled into one entry, listed with their most common genes and DNA. The sample yields over 550,000 distinct CDR3 sequences; 8% to 11% were counted once. Together, the top ten hold roughly 3.9% of the sample.

Remarks on this clonotype: The antigen it recognizes is unknown. No per-base quality is available; no much larger clone lies one base away.

The V and J genes are TRBV3-1 and TRBJ2-7; the D gene is possibly TRBD1 or TRBD2, each agreeing over 5 bases. The receptor was derived from a human donor who donated a stem cell graft to a child with acute myeloid leukemia. This specimen consisted of PBMCs from the stem cell graft donor, obtained from the stem cell graft. This receptor has the CDR3 CASSQVTGPGEQYF. The nucleotide sequence reads as follows: TGTGCCAGCAGCCAAGTAACGGGGCCGGGTGAGCAGTACTTC.